A selection of T cell receptor beta chains follows, all from one sample in a study of T cell repertoires in cytomegalovirus infection. TCRdb recomputed calls from the reads with MiXCR, one row per CDR3 protein. The sample contains 800,000 to 950,000 distinct CDR3 sequences, 30% to 35% of which appear only once. Their specific antigens are unknown. Sequenced here: cultured CD8+ T cells from PBMCs, sampled from culture after CMV antigen stimulation. The receptors here all came from a human donor in good health (CMV status not recorded). Some clones in this sample may be carry-over from other donors' samples. Both conserved end residues are part of each CDR3. A D gene is named only where the DNA matches it firmly. A clone size is listed for some rows: how often the clone was seen (once, few, many), or a class if it is expanded.

>many|TRBJ1-4|NA|TRBV7-8
TGTGCCAGCAGCGTACAGGGCGGGGAAAAACTGTTTTTT
CASSVQGGEKLFF
>few|TRBJ1-2|TRBD1|TRBV29-1
TGCAGCGTACCCAAACAGGGGGCGCCTGGCTACACCTTC
CSVPKQGAPGYTF
>NA|TRBJ1-2|NA|TRBV19
TGTGCCAGTACCGATGACAGGTCGGGATATGGCTACACCTTC
CASTDDRSGYGYTF
>NA|TRBJ1-5|NA|TRBV7-9
TGTGCCAGCACCTCGGGGGGGCCCCAGCATTTT
CASTSGGPQHF
>few|TRBJ2-5|NA|TRBV6-5
TGTGCCAGCACCACTACGGCAGGAGGAGGAGAGACCCAGTACTTC
CASTTTAGGGETQYF
>NA|TRBJ1-1|NA|TRBV6-1
TGTGCCAGCCCGTTGGAGGGAAACACTGAAGCTTTCTTT
CASPLEGNTEAFF
>few|TRBJ2-6|NA|TRBV13
TGTGCCAGCAGCTTGGGTATAGACAGCGCCTCTGGGGCCAACGTCCTGACTTTC
CASSLGIDSASGANVLTF
>NA|TRBJ2-1|TRBD1|TRBV9
TGTGCCAGCTGCGTCCGACAGGGTGGCTACAATGAGCAGTTCTTC
CASCVRQGGYNEQFF
>few|TRBJ2-3|NA|TRBV7-6
TGTGCCAGCAGCTCTGAATGGGGGGAGGCAGATACGCAGTATTTT
CASSSEWGEADTQYF
>NA|TRBJ1-2|NA|TRBV6-6
TGTGCCAGCAGTCGCTTCTTCTCCTATGAGGAGACCTTC
CASSRFFSYEETF
>NA|TRBJ2-7|TRBD1|TRBV14
TGTGCCAGCAGCCATTGGACAGGGGGTTACGAGCAGTACTTC
CASSHWTGGYEQYF
>few|TRBJ1-5|NA|TRBV4-3
TGCGCCAGCAGCCAAGAAAGGGGTAATCAGCCCCAGCATTTT
CASSQERGNQPQHF
>NA|TRBJ2-3|TRBD2|TRBV7-3
TGTGCCAGCAGCTTTATGGGGGGGGGTGCAGATACGCAGTATTTT
CASSFMGGGADTQYF
>NA|TRBJ2-1|NA|TRBV27
TGTGCCAGCAGTTTAACGACAGTCAATGAGCAGTTCTTC
CASSLTTVNEQFF
>NA|TRBJ1-2|TRBD1|TRBV7-9
TGTGCCAGCAGCTTAGTGGACAGGCTCGGCTACACCTTC
CASSLVDRLGYTF
>NA|TRBJ2-1|TRBD2|TRBV20-1
TGCAGTGCTAGAGATCGTAATAGCGGGCCGCCTGAGCAGTTCTTC
CSARDRNSGPPEQFF
>NA|TRBJ2-5|TRBD2|TRBV12-3/TRBV12-4
TGTGCCAGCAGTCCACCGGGACTAGCGGGGGAAGAGACCCAGTACTTC
CASSPPGLAGEETQYF
>NA|TRBJ2-2|TRBD2|TRBV29-1
TGCAGCGTTGTTCCTAGCGGGGGGACCTACACCGGGGAGCTGTTTTTT
CSVVPSGGTYTGELFF
>few|TRBJ2-1|TRBD1|TRBV11-2
TGTGCCAGCAGCGCCCCCGGGACAGGGGGCTTCAGCTCCTACAATGAGCAGTTCTTC
CASSAPGTGGFSSYNEQFF
>NA|TRBJ2-5|NA|TRBV12-3/TRBV12-4
TGTACCAGCAGTCCCCGTTCTTGGGGAGAGACCCAGTACTTC
CTSSPRSWGETQYF
>many|TRBJ2-2|TRBD2|TRBV7-9
TGTGCCAGCAGCTCCCTCGGGGGGGCGCGGACCGGGGAGCTGTTTTTT
CASSSLGGARTGELFF
>NA|TRBJ2-5|NA|TRBV12-3/TRBV12-4
TGTGCCAGCAGTAATAGAGGAGGGGGGCCGGCCCAAGAGACCCAGTACTTC
CASSNRGGGPAQETQYF
>few|TRBJ1-6|TRBD1|TRBV7-6
TGTGCCAGCAGCGCCAACAGGGGCAGAGGCAATTCACCCCTCCACTTT
CASSANRGRGNSPLHF
>few|TRBJ2-1|NA|TRBV19
TGTGCCAGTAAGTCTGGGGGCTACAATGAGCAGTTCTTC
CASKSGGYNEQFF
>NA|TRBJ2-3|NA|TRBV2
TGTGCCAGCAGTGCGGGAGAGACAGATACGCAGTATTTT
CASSAGETDTQYF
>NA|TRBJ2-1|TRBD1|TRBV18
TGTGCCAGCTCACCGACAGGACAGGACGACAATGAGCAGTTCTTC
CASSPTGQDDNEQFF
>many|TRBJ1-5|NA|TRBV5-5
TGTGCCAGCAGCTTAGGCCAGGGGAGAAATCAGCCCCAGCATTTT
CASSLGQGRNQPQHF
>few|TRBJ2-7|NA|TRBV6-1
TGTGCCAGCAGTGAATTAAGCGAGCAGTACTTC
CASSELSEQYF
>NA|TRBJ1-5|NA|TRBV28
TGTGCCAGCAGTTCCCACAGGGATCATCAGCCCCAGCATTTT
CASSSHRDHQPQHF
>NA|TRBJ2-3|NA|TRBV19
TGTGCCAGTAGTCCCCTAGGGGGAGGAAGCACAGATACGCAGTATTTT
CASSPLGGGSTDTQYF
>NA|TRBJ2-1|TRBD2|TRBV28
TGTGCCAGCAGTTCGCCGGGGGGTAAAGGCTCCTACAATGAGCAGTTCTTC
CASSSPGGKGSYNEQFF
>NA|TRBJ1-2|NA|TRBV19
TGTGCCAGTAGGCCTGACCGGAATGGCTACACCTTC
CASRPDRNGYTF
>NA|TRBJ2-5|NA|TRBV2
TGTGCCAGCCCGGGGCCCCTCCAAGAGACCCAGTACTTC
CASPGPLQETQYF
>NA|TRBJ1-2|NA|TRBV4-3
TGCGCCAGCAGCCAAGATGTGTTTCAGGGCTACACCTTC
CASSQDVFQGYTF
>NA|TRBJ2-1|NA|TRBV4-3
TGCGCCAGCAGCCAAGTCAGGGGATTACTTGAGCAGTTCTTC
CASSQVRGLLEQFF
>NA|TRBJ2-1|NA|TRBV20-1
TGCAGTGCTAGAGATTTCGAGGGACTCATTTACAATGAGCAGTTCTTC
CSARDFEGLIYNEQFF
>NA|TRBJ2-4|NA|TRBV20-1
TGCAGTGCTAGAAACAGGGACGGAAACATTCAGTACTTC
CSARNRDGNIQYF
>NA|TRBJ2-1|NA|TRBV7-6
TGTGCCAGCAGTTCACCTCTCATGAGCTCCTACAATGAGCAGTTCTTC
CASSSPLMSSYNEQFF
>NA|TRBJ1-2|TRBD1|TRBV29-1
TGCAGCGTTCTGACAGGGGACTATGGCTACACCTTC
CSVLTGDYGYTF
>NA|TRBJ2-7|NA|TRBV10-1
TGCGCCAGCAGTGACGCCGGGGGCATGGACGAGCAGTACTTC
CASSDAGGMDEQYF
>many|TRBJ2-5|NA|TRBV7-8
TGTGCCAGCAGCTTTCCCATCGGGCCCGGGATAGAGACCCAGTACTTC
CASSFPIGPGIETQYF
>NA|TRBJ1-1|NA|TRBV2
TGTGCCAGCCCCCAGGAGGCTTTCTTT
CASPQEAFF
>few|TRBJ2-1|NA|TRBV12-5
TGTGCTAGTGGGGGTGTAGGGCCCCGCGGCAATGAGCAGTTCTTC
CASGGVGPRGNEQFF
>NA|TRBJ1-1|NA|TRBV6-5
TGTGCCAGCGGGAGAGCCCCCGAGGAAGCTTTCTTT
CASGRAPEEAFF
>NA|TRBJ1-1|NA|TRBV6-6
TGTGCCAGCAGTAACCTGGGACCGAACACTGAAGCTTTCTTT
CASSNLGPNTEAFF
>NA|TRBJ2-1|NA|TRBV12-3/TRBV12-4
TGTGCCAGCAAGCTCACCTACAATGAGCAGTTCTTC
CASKLTYNEQFF
>NA|TRBJ1-3|NA|TRBV27
TGTGCCAGCGGACCCTTGGGCACAGGGATAGGAAACACCATATATTTT
CASGPLGTGIGNTIYF
>NA|TRBJ2-5|TRBD1|TRBV13
TGTGCCAGCAGCTCCCGACAGGGGTCCAGCCAAGAGACCCAGTACTTC
CASSSRQGSSQETQYF